These T cell receptor beta chains were read from a single sample in a study of identical twins. TCRdb used MiXCR to reprocess the 5' RACE reads, holding one entry per CDR3 protein. The profile shows some 790,000 distinct CDR3 sequences, 15% to 20% of them singletons. The same data also contributed to another study, on T cells expressing NK-cell markers.

The sequenced sample consisted of PBMCs. The receptor source for this set is a woman under 30 in good health. CDR3s include the opening cysteine and the closing phenylalanine or tryptophan. D genes are given only for firm matches. Only part of the rows carry a size: once, few, many, or a class if the clone is expanded.

v_gene	d_gene	abundance	j_gene	CDR3aa	CDR3nt
TRBV11-2	NA	NA	TRBJ2-1	CASSLGHGGPPYNEQFF	TGTGCCAGCAGCTTAGGGCACGGGGGACCTCCCTACAATGAGCAGTTCTTC
TRBV7-9	NA	many	TRBJ2-5	CASSLTQPVPLETQYF	TGTGCCAGCAGCCTCACCCAGCCTGTACCCCTGGAGACCCAGTACTTC
TRBV6-5	TRBD1	NA	TRBJ1-1	CASSYSIQGALTEAFF	TGTGCCAGCAGTTACTCGATCCAGGGGGCACTCACTGAAGCTTTCTTT
TRBV12-3/TRBV12-4	NA	few	TRBJ2-2	CAWPAPRDTGELFF	TGTGCCTGGCCGGCCCCGCGAGACACCGGGGAGCTGTTTTTT
TRBV20-1	TRBD1	NA	TRBJ2-3	CSARGYPGQEFTDTQYF	TGCAGTGCTAGAGGGTACCCGGGACAGGAATTCACAGATACGCAGTATTTT
TRBV7-2	TRBD1	few	TRBJ2-7	CASSLVGQGVHEQYF	TGTGCCAGCAGCTTAGTGGGACAGGGGGTCCACGAGCAGTACTTC
TRBV3-1	NA	many	TRBJ2-5	CASTEPTPLGETQYF	TGTGCCAGCACCGAACCGACCCCCCTCGGGGAGACCCAGTACTTC
TRBV18	NA	many	TRBJ1-1	CASSPNRETEAFF	TGTGCCAGCTCACCAAACAGGGAAACTGAAGCTTTCTTT
TRBV6-5	NA	NA	TRBJ2-7	CASSYSRSDRNYEQYF	TGTGCCAGCAGTTACTCGCGATCGGACAGAAACTACGAGCAGTACTTC
TRBV5-1	TRBD2	few	TRBJ2-5	CASRSGGRETQYF	TGCGCCAGTAGGAGTGGCGGGAGAGAGACCCAGTACTTC
TRBV7-3	NA	NA	TRBJ2-4	CASSSKIAKNIQYF	TGTGCCAGCAGCTCCAAAATAGCCAAAAACATTCAGTACTTC
TRBV6-1	NA	NA	TRBJ1-2	CASRDGPRAHGYTF	TGTGCCAGCAGAGACGGGCCCCGGGCGCATGGCTACACCTTC
TRBV6-5	NA	NA	TRBJ2-2	CASSYGIRFTGELFF	TGTGCCAGCAGTTACGGGATTCGATTCACCGGGGAGCTGTTTTTT
TRBV7-6	NA	NA	TRBJ2-3	CASSARSADTQYF	TGTGCCAGCAGCGCTCGCAGCGCAGATACGCAGTATTTT
TRBV5-1	TRBD2	NA	TRBJ2-1	CASSLGSGRSNEQFF	TGCGCCAGCAGCTTGGGTAGCGGGAGGAGCAATGAGCAGTTCTTC